Given below is one TCR beta chain in context. The antigen is unknown. This entry comes from a study of TIL therapy for anti-PD-1-resistant metastatic lung cancer. Germline lookup yields CDR1 MNHEY and CDR2 SVGAGI. V lost 0 bases to trimming and J lost 5 bases, with 16 bases between them. The CDR3 runs to 16 residues. Described time point: pre-treatment sample, taken before nivolumab and TIL therapy. Points from the study as a whole: Treatment-naive, never-smoker and oncogene-addicted patients were overrepresented in this highly selected cohort.

Sequencing used immunoSEQ v3. The repertoire was sequenced with immunoSEQ multiplex PCR; TCRdb's copy has only in-frame clones and lacks some. The sample consists of roughly 60,000 clones, over 70% of them appearing once. The material was blood, obtained at baseline. The sequence was collected from a person aged 25 to 85 with non-small cell lung cancer. The chain recombines TRBV6-5 with TRBJ2-5; tentative D call: TRBD2 (5 bases). CDR3 region: CASSYSLGGGGETQYF. The CDR3 DNA reads as TGTGCCAGCAGTTACTCCCTTGGTGGCGGCGGGGAGACCCAGTACTTC.